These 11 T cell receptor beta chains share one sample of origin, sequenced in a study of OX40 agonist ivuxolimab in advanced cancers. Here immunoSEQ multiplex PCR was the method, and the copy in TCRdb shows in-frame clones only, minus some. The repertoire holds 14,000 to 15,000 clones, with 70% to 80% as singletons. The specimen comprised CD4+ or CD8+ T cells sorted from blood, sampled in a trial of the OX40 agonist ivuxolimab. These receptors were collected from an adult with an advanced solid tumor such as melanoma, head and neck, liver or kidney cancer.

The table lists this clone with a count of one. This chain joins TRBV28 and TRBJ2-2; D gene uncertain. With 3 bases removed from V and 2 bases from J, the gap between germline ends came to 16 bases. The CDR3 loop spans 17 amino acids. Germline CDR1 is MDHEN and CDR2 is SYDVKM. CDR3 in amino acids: CASSFPGRRPNTGELFF. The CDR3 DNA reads TGTGCCAGCAGTTTCCCCGGCAGACGCCCCAACACCGGGGAGCTGTTTTTT. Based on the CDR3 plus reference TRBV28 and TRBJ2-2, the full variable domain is DVKVTQSSRYLVKRTGEKVFLECVQDMDHENMFWYRQDPGLGLRLIYFSYDVKMKEKGDIPEGYSVSREKKERFSLILESASTNQTSMYLCASSFPGRRPNTGELFFGEGSRLTVL.

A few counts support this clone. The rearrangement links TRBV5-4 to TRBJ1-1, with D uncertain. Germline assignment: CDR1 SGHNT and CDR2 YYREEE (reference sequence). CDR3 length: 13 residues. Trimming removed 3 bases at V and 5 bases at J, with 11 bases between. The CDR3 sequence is CASSSFLRTEAFF. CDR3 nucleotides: TGTGCCAGCAGCTCCTTCCTCCGGACTGAAGCTTTCTTT.

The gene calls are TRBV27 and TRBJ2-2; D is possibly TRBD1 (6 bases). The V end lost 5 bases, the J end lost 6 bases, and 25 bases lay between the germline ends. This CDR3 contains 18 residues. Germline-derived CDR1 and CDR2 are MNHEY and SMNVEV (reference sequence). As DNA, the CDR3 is TGTGCCAGCAGTCTATACCCTTCCGGGTCAGGGGTGGCCGGGGAGCTGTTTTTT. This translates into CASSLYPSGSGVAGELFF.

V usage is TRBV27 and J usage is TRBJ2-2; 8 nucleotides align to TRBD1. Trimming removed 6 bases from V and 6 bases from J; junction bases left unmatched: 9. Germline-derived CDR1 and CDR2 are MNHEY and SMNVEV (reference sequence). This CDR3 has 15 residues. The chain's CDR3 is CASSSGQGFAGELFF. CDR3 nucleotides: TGTGCCAGCAGCTCAGGACAGGGTTTCGCCGGGGAGCTGTTTTTT.

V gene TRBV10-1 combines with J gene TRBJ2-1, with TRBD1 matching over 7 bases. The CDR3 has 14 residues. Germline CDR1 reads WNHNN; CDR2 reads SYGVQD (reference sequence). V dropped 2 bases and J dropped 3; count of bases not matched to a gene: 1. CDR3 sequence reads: CASSERDSYNEQFF. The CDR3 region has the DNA TGCGCCAGCAGTGAGCGGGACAGCTACAATGAGCAGTTCTTC.

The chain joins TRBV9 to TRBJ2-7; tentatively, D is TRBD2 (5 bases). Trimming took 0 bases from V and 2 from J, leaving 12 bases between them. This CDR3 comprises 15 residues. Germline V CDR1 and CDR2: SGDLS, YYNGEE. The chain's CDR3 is CASSVGGAETYEQYF. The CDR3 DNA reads TGTGCCAGCAGCGTAGGGGGAGCAGAAACCTACGAGCAGTACTTC.

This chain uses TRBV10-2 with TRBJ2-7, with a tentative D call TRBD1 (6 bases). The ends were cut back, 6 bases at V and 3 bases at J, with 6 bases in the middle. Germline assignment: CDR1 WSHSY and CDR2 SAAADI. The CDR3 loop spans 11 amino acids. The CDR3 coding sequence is TGCGCCAGCAGGGACAGCTACGAGCAGTACTTC. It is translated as CASRDSYEQYF.

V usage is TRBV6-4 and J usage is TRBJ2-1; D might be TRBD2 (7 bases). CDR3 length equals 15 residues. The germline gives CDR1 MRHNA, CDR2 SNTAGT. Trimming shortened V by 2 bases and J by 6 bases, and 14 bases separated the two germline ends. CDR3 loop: CASSDGMGGGNEQFF. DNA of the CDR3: TGTGCCAGCAGTGACGGGATGGGAGGGGGCAATGAGCAGTTCTTC.

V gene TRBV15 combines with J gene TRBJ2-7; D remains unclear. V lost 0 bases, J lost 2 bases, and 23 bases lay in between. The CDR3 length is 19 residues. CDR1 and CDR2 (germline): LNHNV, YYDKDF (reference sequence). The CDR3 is CATSRDLVVDETSPYEQYF. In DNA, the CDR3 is TGTGCCACCAGCAGAGATCTGGTAGTAGACGAAACCTCGCCCTACGAGCAGTACTTC.

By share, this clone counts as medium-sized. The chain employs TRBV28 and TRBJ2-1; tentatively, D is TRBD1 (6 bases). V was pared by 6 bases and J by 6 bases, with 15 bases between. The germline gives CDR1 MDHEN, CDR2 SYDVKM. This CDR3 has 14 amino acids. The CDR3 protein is CASSLELGGNEQFF. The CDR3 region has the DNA TGTGCCAGCAGCCTTGAATTAGGGGGCAATGAGCAGTTCTTC. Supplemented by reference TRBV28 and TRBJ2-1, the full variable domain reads DVKVTQSSRYLVKRTGEKVFLECVQDMDHENMFWYRQDPGLGLRLIYFSYDVKMKEKGDIPEGYSVSREKKERFSLILESASTNQTSMYLCASSLELGGNEQFFGPGTRLTVL.

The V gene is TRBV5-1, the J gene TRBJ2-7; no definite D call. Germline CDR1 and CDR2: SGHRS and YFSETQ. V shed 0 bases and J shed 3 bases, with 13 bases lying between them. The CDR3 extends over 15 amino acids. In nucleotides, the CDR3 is TGCGCCAGCAGCTTGGGTTCGGGTAGCCTCTACGAGCAGTACTTC. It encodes CASSLGSGSLYEQYF.